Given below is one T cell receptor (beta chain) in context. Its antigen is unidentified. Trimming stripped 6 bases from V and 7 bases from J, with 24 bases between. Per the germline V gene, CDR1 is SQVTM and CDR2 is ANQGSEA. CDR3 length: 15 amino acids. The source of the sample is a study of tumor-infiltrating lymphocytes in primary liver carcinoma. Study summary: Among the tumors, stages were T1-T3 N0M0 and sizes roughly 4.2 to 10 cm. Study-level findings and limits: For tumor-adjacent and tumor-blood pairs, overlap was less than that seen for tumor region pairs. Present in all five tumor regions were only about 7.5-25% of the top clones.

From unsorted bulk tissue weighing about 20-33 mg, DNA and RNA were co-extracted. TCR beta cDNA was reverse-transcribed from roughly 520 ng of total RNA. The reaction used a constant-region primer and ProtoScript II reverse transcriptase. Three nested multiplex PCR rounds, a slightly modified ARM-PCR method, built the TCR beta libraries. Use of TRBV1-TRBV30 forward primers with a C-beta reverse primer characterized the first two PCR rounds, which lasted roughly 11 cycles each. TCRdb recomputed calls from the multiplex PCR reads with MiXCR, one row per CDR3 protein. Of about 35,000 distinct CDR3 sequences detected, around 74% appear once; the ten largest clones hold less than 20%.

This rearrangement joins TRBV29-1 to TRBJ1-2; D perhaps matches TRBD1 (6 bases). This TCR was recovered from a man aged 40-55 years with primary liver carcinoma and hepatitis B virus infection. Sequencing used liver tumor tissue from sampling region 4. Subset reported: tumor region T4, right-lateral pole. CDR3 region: CSVAPRLQGTFGYTF. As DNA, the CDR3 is TGCAGCGTGGCCCCCCGTCTTCAGGGGACTTTTGGCTACACCTTC.